The clone carrying this T cell receptor beta chain was counted once. This record belongs to a study of blood T cells in healthy people across ages. Trimming shortened V by 3 bases and J by 3 bases, and 12 bases separated the two germline ends. The CDR3 spans 14 residues. From germline, CDR1 is SNHLY and CDR2 FYNNEI. A J-beta primer mix and a sample-barcoded 5' primer were used in a second PCR of roughly 7 to 12 cycles. TCRdb re-called the 5' RACE reads through MiXCR, storing one row per CDR3 protein. Among some 1 million distinct CDR3 sequences, under 45% were seen once, and the ten largest hold around 18%.

The TCR was taken from a woman aged 55-70 years in good health. The rearrangement joins TRBV2 to TRBJ2-7, with a tentative D call TRBD1 (6 bases). Sequencing input: blood. The CDR3 loop reads CASSDGDKNYEQYF. The CDR3 nucleotides read TGTGCCAGCAGTGACGGGGACAAGAACTACGAGCAGTACTTC.